This T cell receptor (beta chain) was identified during a study of blood T cells in healthy people across ages. About the research overall: When template switching was applied, about one barcoded beta molecule was captured per two T cells. General observations from the study: Researchers said unsorted PBMCs prevented a conclusive naive versus antigen-experienced comparison.

A second about 7 to 11 cycle PCR used barcoded and J-beta primers. The template-switch adaptor, which had 12 random nucleotides, put a tag on each cDNA molecule. TCRdb re-called the 5' RACE reads through MiXCR, storing one row per CDR3 protein. The profile covers about 1.8 million distinct CDR3 sequences, with around 50% appearing a single time and around 2.1% taken by the ten largest. CDR3 length equals 14 residues. Germline V gene lookup returns CDR1 MDHEN and CDR2 SYDVKM. With V trimmed by 4 bases and J by 3 bases, 5 bases remained unmatched. This clonotype came up once. Antigen unknown. This sequence originates from a middle-aged woman in good health. The chain employs TRBV28 and TRBJ1-1, with 7 bases identical to TRBD1. Sequencing was done on a sample of blood. CDR3 residues: CASSSGQVDTEAFF. In DNA, the CDR3 is TGTGCCAGCAGTTCTGGACAGGTCGACACTGAAGCTTTCTTT.